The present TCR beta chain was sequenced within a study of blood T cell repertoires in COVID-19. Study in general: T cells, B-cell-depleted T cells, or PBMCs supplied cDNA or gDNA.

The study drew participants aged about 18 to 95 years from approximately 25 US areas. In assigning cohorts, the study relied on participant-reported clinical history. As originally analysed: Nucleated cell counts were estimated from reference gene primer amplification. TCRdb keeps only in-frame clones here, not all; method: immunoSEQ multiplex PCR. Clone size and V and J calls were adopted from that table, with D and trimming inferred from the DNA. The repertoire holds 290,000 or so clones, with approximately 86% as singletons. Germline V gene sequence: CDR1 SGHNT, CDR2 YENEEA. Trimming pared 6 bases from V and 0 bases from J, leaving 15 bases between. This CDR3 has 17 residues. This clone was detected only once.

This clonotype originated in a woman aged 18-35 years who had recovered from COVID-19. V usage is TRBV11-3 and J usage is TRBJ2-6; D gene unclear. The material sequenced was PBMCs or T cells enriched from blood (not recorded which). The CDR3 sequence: CASRPNNSRSGANVLTF. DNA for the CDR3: TGTGCCAGCAGACCTAATAATTCCCGCTCTGGGGCCAACGTCCTGACTTTC.